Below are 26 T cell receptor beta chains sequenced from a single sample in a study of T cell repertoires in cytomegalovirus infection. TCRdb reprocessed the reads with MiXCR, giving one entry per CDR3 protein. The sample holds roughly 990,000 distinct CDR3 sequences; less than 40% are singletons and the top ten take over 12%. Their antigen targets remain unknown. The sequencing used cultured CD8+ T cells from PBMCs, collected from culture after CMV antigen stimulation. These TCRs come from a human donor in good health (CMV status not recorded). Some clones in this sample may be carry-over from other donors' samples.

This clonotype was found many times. The CDR3 nucleotides are TGTGCCAGCAGCTTAGCCGGACAGGGGGATGGCTACACCTTC. Amino acid sequence: CASSLAGQGDGYTF. The V call is TRBV7-3, the J call TRBJ1-2; TRBD1 agrees at 10 bases. CDR1 SGHTA and CDR2 FQGTGA come from the germline V gene. V dropped 2 bases and J dropped 6; count of bases not matched to a gene: 3. This CDR3 contains 14 residues.

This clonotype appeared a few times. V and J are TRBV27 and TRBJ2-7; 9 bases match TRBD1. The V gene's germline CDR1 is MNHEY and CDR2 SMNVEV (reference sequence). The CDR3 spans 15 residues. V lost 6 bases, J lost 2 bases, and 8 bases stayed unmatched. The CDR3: CASSLGTGSAYEQYF. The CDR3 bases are TGTGCCAGCAGCCTCGGGACAGGGAGTGCCTACGAGCAGTACTTC.

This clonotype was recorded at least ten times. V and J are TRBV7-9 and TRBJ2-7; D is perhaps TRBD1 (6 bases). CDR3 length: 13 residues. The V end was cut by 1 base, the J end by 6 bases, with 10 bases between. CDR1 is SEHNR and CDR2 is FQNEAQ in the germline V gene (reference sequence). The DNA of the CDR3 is TGTGCCAGCAGCTTAGGGCCAGGGGTCGAGCAGTACTTC. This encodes CASSLGPGVEQYF.

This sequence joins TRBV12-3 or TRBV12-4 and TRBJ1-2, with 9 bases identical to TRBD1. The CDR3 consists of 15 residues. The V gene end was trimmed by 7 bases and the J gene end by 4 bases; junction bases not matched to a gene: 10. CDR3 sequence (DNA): TGTGCCAGCACCTACACAGGGGGCGGACCCTATGGCTACACCTTC. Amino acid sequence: CASTYTGGGPYGYTF.

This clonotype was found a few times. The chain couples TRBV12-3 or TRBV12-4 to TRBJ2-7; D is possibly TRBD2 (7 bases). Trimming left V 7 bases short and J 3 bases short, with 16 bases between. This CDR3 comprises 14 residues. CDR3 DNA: TGTGCCAGCAACCCTGGGGGGGCGCTCTACGAGCAGTACTTC. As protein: CASNPGGALYEQYF.

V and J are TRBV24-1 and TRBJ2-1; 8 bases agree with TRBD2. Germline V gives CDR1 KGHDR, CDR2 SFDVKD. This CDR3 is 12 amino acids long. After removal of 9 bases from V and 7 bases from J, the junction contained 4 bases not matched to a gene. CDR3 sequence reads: CATAGGGNEQFF. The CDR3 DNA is TGTGCCACCGCGGGGGGAGGGAATGAGCAGTTCTTC.

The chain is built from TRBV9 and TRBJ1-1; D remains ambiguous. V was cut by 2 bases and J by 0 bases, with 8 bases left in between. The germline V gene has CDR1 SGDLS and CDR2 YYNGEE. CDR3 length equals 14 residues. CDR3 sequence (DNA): TGTGCCAGCAGCGTTTGGGCTATGAACACTGAAGCTTTCTTT. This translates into CASSVWAMNTEAFF.

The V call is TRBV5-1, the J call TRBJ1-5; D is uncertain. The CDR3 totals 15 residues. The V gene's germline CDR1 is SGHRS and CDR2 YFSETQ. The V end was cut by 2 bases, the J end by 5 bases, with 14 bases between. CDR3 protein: CASSLWPGRDQPQHF. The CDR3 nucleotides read TGCGCCAGCAGCTTATGGCCCGGCAGAGATCAGCCCCAGCATTTT.

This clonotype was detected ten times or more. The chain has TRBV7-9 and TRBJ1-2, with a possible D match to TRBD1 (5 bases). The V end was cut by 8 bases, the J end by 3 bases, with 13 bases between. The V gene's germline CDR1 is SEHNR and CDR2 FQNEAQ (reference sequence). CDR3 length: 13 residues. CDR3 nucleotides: TGTGCCAGCTCCGGAGGGGTGGACTATGGCTACACCTTC. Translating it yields CASSGGVDYGYTF.

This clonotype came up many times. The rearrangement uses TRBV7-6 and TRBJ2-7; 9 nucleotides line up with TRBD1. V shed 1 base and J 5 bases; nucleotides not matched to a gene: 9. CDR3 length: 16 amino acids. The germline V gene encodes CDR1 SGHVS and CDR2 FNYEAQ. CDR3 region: CASSLGGTGLRDEQYF. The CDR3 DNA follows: TGTGCCAGCAGCTTAGGCGGGACAGGGTTGAGAGACGAGCAGTACTTC.

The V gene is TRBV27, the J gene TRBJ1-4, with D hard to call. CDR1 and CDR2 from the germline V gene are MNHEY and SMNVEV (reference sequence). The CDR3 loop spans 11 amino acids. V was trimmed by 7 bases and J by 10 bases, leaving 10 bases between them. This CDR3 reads CASKSYGKLFF. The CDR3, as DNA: TGTGCCAGCAAGTCTTACGGAAAACTGTTTTTT.

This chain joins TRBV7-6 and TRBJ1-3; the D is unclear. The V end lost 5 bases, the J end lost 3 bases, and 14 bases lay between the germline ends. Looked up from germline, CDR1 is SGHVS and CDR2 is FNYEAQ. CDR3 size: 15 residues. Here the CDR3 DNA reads TGTGCCAGCAGCCCACTTGAGTCGGGTGGAAACACCATATATTTT. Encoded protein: CASSPLESGGNTIYF.

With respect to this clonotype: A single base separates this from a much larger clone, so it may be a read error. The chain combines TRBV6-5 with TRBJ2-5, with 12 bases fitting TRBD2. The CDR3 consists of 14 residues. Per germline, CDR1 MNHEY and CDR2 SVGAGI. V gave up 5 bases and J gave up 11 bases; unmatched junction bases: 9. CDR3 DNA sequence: TGTGCCAGCAGTGGGGCTAGCGGGGGGGTGGAACAGTACTTC. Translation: CASSGASGGVEQYF.

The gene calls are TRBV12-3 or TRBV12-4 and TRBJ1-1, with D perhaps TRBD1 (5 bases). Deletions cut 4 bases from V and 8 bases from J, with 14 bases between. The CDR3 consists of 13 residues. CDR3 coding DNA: TGTGCCAGCAGTTACAGCGGGGCCCAGGAAGCTTTCTTT. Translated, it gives CASSYSGAQEAFF.

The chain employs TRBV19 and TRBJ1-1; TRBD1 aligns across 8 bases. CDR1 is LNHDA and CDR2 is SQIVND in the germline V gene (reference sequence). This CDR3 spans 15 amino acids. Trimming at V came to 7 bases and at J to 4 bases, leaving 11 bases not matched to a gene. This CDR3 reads CASTFPRGLRTEAFF. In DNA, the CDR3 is TGTGCCAGTACCTTTCCCAGGGGGCTACGCACTGAAGCTTTCTTT.

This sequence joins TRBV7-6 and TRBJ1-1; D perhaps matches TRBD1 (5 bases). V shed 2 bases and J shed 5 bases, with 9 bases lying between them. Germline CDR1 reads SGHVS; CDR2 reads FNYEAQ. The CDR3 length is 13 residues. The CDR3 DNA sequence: TGTGCCAGCAGCTTACTGGGGCCAACTGAAGCTTTCTTT. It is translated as CASSLLGPTEAFF.

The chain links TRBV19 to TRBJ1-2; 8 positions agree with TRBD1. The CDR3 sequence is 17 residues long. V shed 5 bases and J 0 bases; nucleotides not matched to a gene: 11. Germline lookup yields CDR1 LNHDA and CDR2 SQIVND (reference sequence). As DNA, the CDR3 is TGTGCCAGTAGTCCGGTTTTAGGGACAGGAGCTAACTATGGCTACACCTTC. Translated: CASSPVLGTGANYGYTF.

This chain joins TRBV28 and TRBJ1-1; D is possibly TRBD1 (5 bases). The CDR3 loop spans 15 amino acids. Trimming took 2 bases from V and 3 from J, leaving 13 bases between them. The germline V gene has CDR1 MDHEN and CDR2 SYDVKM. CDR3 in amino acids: CASSLRDSGYTEAFF. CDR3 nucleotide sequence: TGTGCCAGCAGTTTAAGGGACTCAGGGTACACTGAAGCTTTCTTT.

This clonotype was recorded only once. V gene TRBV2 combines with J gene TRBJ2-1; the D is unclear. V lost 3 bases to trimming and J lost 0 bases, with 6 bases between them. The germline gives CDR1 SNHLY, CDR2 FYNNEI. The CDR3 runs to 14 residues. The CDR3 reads CASSDQSSYNEQFF. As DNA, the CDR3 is TGTGCCAGCAGTGACCAGAGCTCCTACAATGAGCAGTTCTTC.

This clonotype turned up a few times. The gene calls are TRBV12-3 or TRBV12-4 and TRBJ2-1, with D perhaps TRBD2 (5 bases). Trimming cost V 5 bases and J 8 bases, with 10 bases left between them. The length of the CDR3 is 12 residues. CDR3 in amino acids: CASSPGVDEQFF. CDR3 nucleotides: TGTGCCAGCAGTCCCGGGGTGGATGAGCAGTTCTTC.

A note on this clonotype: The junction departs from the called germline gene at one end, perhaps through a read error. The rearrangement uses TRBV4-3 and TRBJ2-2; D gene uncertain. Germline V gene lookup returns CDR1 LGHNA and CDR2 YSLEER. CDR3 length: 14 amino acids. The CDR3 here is CTSSLLGVGGELFF. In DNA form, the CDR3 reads TGCACCAGCAGCCTCCTTGGCGTGGGCGGGGAGCTGTTTTTT.

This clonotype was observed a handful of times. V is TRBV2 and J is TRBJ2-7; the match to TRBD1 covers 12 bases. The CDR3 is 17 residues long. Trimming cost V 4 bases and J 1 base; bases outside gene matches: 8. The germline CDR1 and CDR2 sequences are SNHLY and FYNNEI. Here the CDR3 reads CASSGGGTGGESYEQYV. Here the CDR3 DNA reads TGTGCCAGCAGTGGAGGGGGGACAGGGGGCGAATCCTACGAGCAGTACGTC.

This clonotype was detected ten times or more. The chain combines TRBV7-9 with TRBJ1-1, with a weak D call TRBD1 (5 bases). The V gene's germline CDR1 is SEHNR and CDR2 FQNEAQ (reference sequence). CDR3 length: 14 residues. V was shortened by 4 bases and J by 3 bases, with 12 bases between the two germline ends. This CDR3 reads CASSSPDRDTEAFF. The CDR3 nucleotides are TGTGCCAGCAGCTCGCCAGACAGAGACACTGAAGCTTTCTTT.

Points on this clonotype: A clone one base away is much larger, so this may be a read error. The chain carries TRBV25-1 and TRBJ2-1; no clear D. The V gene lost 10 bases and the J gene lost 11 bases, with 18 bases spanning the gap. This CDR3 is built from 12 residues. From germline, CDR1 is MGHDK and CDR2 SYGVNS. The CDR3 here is CATSTPRDKQFF. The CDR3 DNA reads TGTGCCACCTCCACCCCAAGGGATAAGCAGTTCTTC.

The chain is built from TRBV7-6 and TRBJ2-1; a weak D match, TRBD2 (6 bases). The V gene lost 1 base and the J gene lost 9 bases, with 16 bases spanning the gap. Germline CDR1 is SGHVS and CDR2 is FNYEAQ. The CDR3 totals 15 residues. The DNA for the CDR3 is TGTGCCAGCAGCTTAGAATACCCGGGGCGGGGTGAGCAGTTCTTC. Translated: CASSLEYPGRGEQFF.

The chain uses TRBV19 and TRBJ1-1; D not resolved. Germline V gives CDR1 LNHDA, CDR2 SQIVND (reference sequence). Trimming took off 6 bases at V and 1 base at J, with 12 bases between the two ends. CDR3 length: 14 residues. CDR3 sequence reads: CASRSTGRNTEAFF. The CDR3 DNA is TGTGCCAGTAGATCTACCGGGAGGAACACTGAAGCTTTCTTT.